Below, 7 T cell receptor beta chains from the same sample are listed, as sequenced in a study of cytomegalovirus exposure and HLA in healthy donors. 60 Vbeta and 13 Jbeta primers were used in PCR. TCRdb's copy holds only in-frame clones and misses some; the assay was immunoSEQ multiplex PCR. The repertoire has 100,000 or so clones, 12% to 15% of them found once; the top ten carry roughly 0.79%. Sequencing input: PBMCs. Receptors originate from a female donor in good health and CMV-seronegative.

The gene calls are TRBV5-1 and TRBJ2-1; 9 bases match TRBD1. The CDR3 runs to 15 residues. The germline V gene encodes CDR1 SGHRS and CDR2 YFSETQ. The junction had 2 bases not matched to a gene; V was cut back by 4 bases and J by 0 bases. CDR3 sequence (DNA): TGCGCCAGCAGCGGGGGACAGGGCTCCTACAATGAGCAGTTCTTC. It translates to CASSGGQGSYNEQFF.

The chain recombines TRBV2 with TRBJ2-7; tentatively, D is TRBD1 (5 bases). Germline CDR1 SNHLY, CDR2 FYNNEI. Trimming left V 0 bases short and J 2 bases short, with 14 bases between. The CDR3 is made up of 16 amino acids. The CDR3 sequence is CASSEAVAGLTYEQYF. Written as DNA, the CDR3 is TGTGCCAGCAGTGAAGCGGTGGCAGGGCTCACCTACGAGCAGTACTTC.

This chain links TRBV7-9 with TRBJ2-7, with 9 bases lining up with TRBD2. The J segment lost 7 bases and the V segment lost 6 bases, leaving 16 bases of the junction unmatched. The CDR3 covers 16 residues. The germline V gene encodes CDR1 SEHNR and CDR2 FQNEAQ (reference sequence). The CDR3 bases are TGTGCCAGCAGTTCTTCCTTGGTAGCGGGAGTAGGGGAGCAGTACTTC. This sequence encodes CASSSSLVAGVGEQYF.

This clone was seen a handful of times. In DNA, the CDR3 is TGCGCCAGCAGCCAAGGAGTCAATCAGCCCCAGCATTTT. Protein: CASSQGVNQPQHF. The chain links TRBV4-1 to TRBJ1-5; D gene unclear. V shed 1 base and J shed 3 bases, with 4 bases lying between them. The CDR3 covers 13 residues. Germline V gene lookup returns CDR1 MGHRA and CDR2 YSYEKL.

This rearrangement joins TRBV28 to TRBJ1-3; TRBD1 aligns across 10 bases. CDR3 length equals 16 residues. Germline V gene sequence: CDR1 MDHEN, CDR2 SYDVKM. J was trimmed by 5 bases and V by 6 bases; bases with no gene match: 10. CDR3 sequence reads: CASRAGTGVRRNTIYF. The CDR3 DNA is TGTGCCAGCAGGGCAGGGACAGGGGTGCGGAGAAACACCATATATTTT.

V is TRBV29-1 and J is TRBJ2-1; 8 nucleotides match TRBD1. The CDR3 has 12 residues. Germline V CDR1 and CDR2: SQVTM, ANQGSEA. Trimming took 3 bases from V and 13 from J; bases not matched to a gene: 8. The CDR3 sequence is CSVDTGGLPQFF. The CDR3 bases are TGCAGCGTTGATACAGGGGGTCTCCCCCAGTTCTTC.

This chain links TRBV10-1 with TRBJ2-2, with D possibly TRBD2 on 6 matching bases. Germline V CDR1 and CDR2: WNHNN, SYGVQD (reference sequence). The germline V and J ends were trimmed by 4 bases and 6 bases, with 6 bases remaining between them. This CDR3 comprises 12 residues. The CDR3: CASSAGAGELFF. The CDR3 coding sequence is TGCGCCAGCAGTGCGGGGGCCGGGGAGCTGTTTTTT.